This T cell receptor beta chain was sequenced during a study of CD8+ T cells in alopecia areata (dated by TCRdb to the late 2010s). Regarding the complete study: Treated patients were enrolled in an open-label pilot trial of oral tofacitinib, 5 to 10 mg twice daily, for moderate-to-severe alopecia areata. Scalp clonality was compared among normal scalp (n=4), patchy alopecia areata scalp (n=8), and alopecia totalis/universalis scalp (n=8). Human TCRbeta sequencing covered scalp tissue and sorted CD4+ and CD8+ peripheral blood T cells from patchy and totalis/universalis alopecia areata patients and healthy controls. Tofacitinib-treated patients had biopsies at baseline and at 4 and 24 weeks of treatment, with a later scalp biopsy in several patients. In treated patients, disease severity was measured using the SALT score, which gives the percentage of scalp surface area affected. Tofacitinib was administered for 6 to 18 months, and 6 months of follow-up off drug were then conducted to assess delayed response and recurrence. The RNA source kit depended on sample type: the PAXgene miRNA kit for fixed scalp, the miRNeasy kit for PBMCs, and the RNeasy kit for mouse skin. To study T cell clonal expansion in alopecia areata, the researchers applied high-throughput TCRbeta sequencing to both the C3H/HeJ mouse model and human patients. Amplification of TCRbeta CDR3 regions was done by immunoSEQ multiplex PCR using 35 Vbeta forward primers and 13 Jbeta reverse primers.

This clone was seen more than once but under ten times. Its antigen is not yet known. No much larger clone is present one base from it, and per-base qualities are unavailable. Deletion took 5 bases off V and 1 base off J, with a span of 8 bases between the germline ends. CDR1 SQVTM and CDR2 ANQGSEA are derived from the germline V gene. The CDR3 has 12 amino acids, counting the end cysteine and phenylalanine. The CDR3 DNA has 36 bases and is translated from base 1. The library was prepared using the immunoSEQ multiplex PCR assay. RNA was extracted from all samples and reverse transcribed into cDNA as template for TCR sequencing. SuperScript III was used to make first-strand cDNA, primed with a 2:1 mix of oligo-dT and random hexamers. A synthetic immune receptor repertoire was used to assess amplification bias, and residual bias was removed computationally. In the paper's pipeline: Raw reads were preprocessed to remove errors, and CDR3 was defined by IMGT conventions from the conserved cysteine to phenylalanine. Clonality was computed by normalizing Shannon entropy by log2 of the number of productive unique TCRs and subtracting the result from 1. CD4 or CD8 identity of scalp clones was inferred by cross-referencing scalp TCRbeta sequences with sorted blood CD4 and CD8 repertoires. In TCRdb, the immuneACCESS table is reduced to in-frame sequences with V and J assigned. These tables do not hold every clone; where another copy was compared, an unresolved V gene accounts for under half, and the others remain unexplained. From that table come the V and J calls and clone size; the DNA was used to work out D and trimming. Across this sample there are 110,000 or so clones, with approximately 59% seen only once. Around 30% of the sample is held by the ten biggest clonotypes.

The paper as a whole reports these results and caveats: Scalp clonality and the number of expanded CD8+ clones among the top 100 scalp clones were significantly decreased by tofacitinib. Shared TCR sequences between patients were less evident than in mice, which may be partly attributable to HLA diversity in the patient population. Because the treated cohort was small and had only one nonresponder, larger studies are needed to examine links between baseline CD8+ expansion and response. Many expanded lesional clones were found to persist in scalp and blood during tofacitinib treatment, and relapse after treatment cessation may be partly explained by this persistence. Unlike mouse skin, which is dominated by gammadelta T cells, normal human skin has resident alphabeta T cells that are also sequenced, and this complicates analysis of the scalp TCR repertoire. Compared with normal scalp, lesional scalp had higher clonality and more expanded CD8+ clones, particularly in alopecia totalis/universalis, a pattern that suggests antigenic drive.

The time point tag for this specimen amounts to: four to five weeks on oral tofacitinib. The sample's treatment or condition label is to be understood as: oral pan-JAK inhibitor, 5-10 mg twice daily. From alopecia areata patients, peripheral blood was collected along with lesional scalp punch biopsies. PBMCs were isolated by density centrifugation and stained for CD3, CD4 and CD8, and CD4+ and CD8+ T cells were sorted on a FACSAria. The sequence was collected from a human donor with alopecia areata. The chain was built from TRBV29-1 and TRBJ2-5, with a tentative D gene TRBD1 over 5 matching bases. Material: CD8+ T cells sorted from blood, obtained at week 4, from a patient treated with tofacitinib. CDR3 sequence: CSVTTAQETQYF. DNA sequence: TGCAGCGTTACGACAGCCCAAGAGACCCAGTACTTC.